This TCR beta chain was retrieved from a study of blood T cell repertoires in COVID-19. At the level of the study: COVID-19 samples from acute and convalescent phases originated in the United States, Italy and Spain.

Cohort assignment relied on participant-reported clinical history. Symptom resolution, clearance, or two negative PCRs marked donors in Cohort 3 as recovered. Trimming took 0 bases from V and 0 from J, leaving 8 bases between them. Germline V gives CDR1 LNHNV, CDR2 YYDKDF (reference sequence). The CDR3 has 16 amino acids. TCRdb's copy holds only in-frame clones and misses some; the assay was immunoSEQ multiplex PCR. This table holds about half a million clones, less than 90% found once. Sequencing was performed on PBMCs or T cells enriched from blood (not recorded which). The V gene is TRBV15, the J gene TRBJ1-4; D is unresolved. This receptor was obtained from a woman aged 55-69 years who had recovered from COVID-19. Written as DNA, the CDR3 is TGTGCCACCAGCAGAGATACCCGGGCAACTAATGAAAAACTGTTTTTT. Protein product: CATSRDTRATNEKLFF.